Each of the 21 T cell receptor beta chains below was sequenced from the same sample in a study of T cells in Graves' hyperthyroidism and ophthalmopathy. Amplified TCR beta CDR3 regions came from RNA transcripts. TCR CDR3 underwent first-round RT-PCR with the HTBI primer set. TCRdb reprocessed the multiplex PCR reads via MiXCR and lists one record per CDR3 protein. This table holds more than 600,000 distinct CDR3 sequences, about 17% found once. The sequenced sample consisted of blood. These receptor sequences come from a man younger than 35 with Graves' hyperthyroidism.

This clonotype was detected only a few times. V and J are TRBV5-1 and TRBJ2-5; unclear D gene. The V gene's germline CDR1 is SGHRS and CDR2 YFSETQ. CDR3 length: 14 amino acids. V was trimmed by 1 base and J by 5 bases, leaving 12 bases between them. This chain's CDR3 is CASSLIGSWETQYF. CDR3 DNA sequence: TGCGCCAGCAGCTTGATCGGATCCTGGGAGACCCAGTACTTC.

This clonotype showed up just a few times. The V and J genes are TRBV7-9 and TRBJ1-1, with D perhaps TRBD1 (5 bases). The germline gives CDR1 SEHNR, CDR2 FQNEAQ (reference sequence). V was shortened by 5 bases and J by 6 bases, with 13 bases between the two germline ends. The length of the CDR3 is 13 residues. This CDR3 is CASSTRGGPEAFF. CDR3 nucleotides: TGTGCCAGCAGCACCCGGGGCGGCCCTGAAGCTTTCTTT.

The chain has TRBV10-1 and TRBJ2-2; TRBD2 is a possible D gene (5 bases). This CDR3 has 13 amino acids. Looked up from germline, CDR1 is WNHNN and CDR2 is SYGVQD (reference sequence). V lost 5 bases, J lost 1 base, and 5 bases lay in between. The CDR3 loop is CASSRENTGELFF. The CDR3, as DNA: TGCGCCAGCAGTCGGGAGAACACCGGGGAGCTGTTTTTT.

This clonotype was seen repeatedly, ten times or more. The V call is TRBV28, the J call TRBJ2-1; 11 bases align to TRBD2. Germline-derived CDR1 and CDR2 are MDHEN and SYDVKM. This CDR3 contains 16 residues. With 6 bases clipped from V and 5 bases from J, the junction kept 9 bases outside the gene matches. The CDR3 DNA is TGTGCCAGCAGCTTGCAACTAGCGGGAGATCACAATGAGCAGTTCTTC. This gives the protein CASSLQLAGDHNEQFF.

This rearrangement joins TRBV28 to TRBJ2-3; maybe TRBD2 (6 bases). The ends were cut back, 5 bases at V and 2 bases at J, with 20 bases in the middle. Germline V gene sequence: CDR1 MDHEN, CDR2 SYDVKM. This CDR3 has 17 amino acids. The CDR3 here is CASSLPLGGQSTDTQYF. DNA of the CDR3: TGTGCCAGCAGTCTCCCACTCGGAGGGCAGTCCACAGATACGCAGTATTTT.

This clonotype was recorded at least ten times. This chain uses TRBV28 with TRBJ2-3; 9 positions agree with TRBD2. Germline CDR1 reads MDHEN; CDR2 reads SYDVKM. The CDR3 covers 15 residues. V shed 5 bases, J shed 6 bases, and the junction held 9 bases outside the gene matches. The CDR3 protein is CASSTFAGGPDTQYF. The CDR3 region has the DNA TGTGCCAGCAGTACCTTTGCGGGAGGGCCTGATACGCAGTATTTT.

The J gene is TRBJ2-1, the V gene TRBV4-2, with 8 bases fitting TRBD1. After removal of 3 bases from V and 4 bases from J, the junction contained 5 bases not matched to a gene. CDR1 and CDR2 from the germline V gene are LGHNA and YNFKEQ. CDR3 length: 15 amino acids. CDR3: CASSQDRTGYNEQFF. CDR3 bases: TGTGCCAGCAGCCAGGACCGGACAGGGTACAATGAGCAGTTCTTC.

This clonotype was detected a few times. V is TRBV29-1 and J is TRBJ2-3, with D perhaps matching TRBD1 (5 bases). The germline gives CDR1 SQVTM, CDR2 ANQGSEA. V was trimmed by 4 bases and J by 2 bases, leaving 13 bases between them. This CDR3 spans 14 amino acids. This CDR3 reads CSVAGWGHTDTQYF. CDR3 DNA sequence: TGCAGCGTTGCTGGATGGGGCCACACAGATACGCAGTATTTT.

This clonotype has a count of ten or more. The chain is built from TRBV2 and TRBJ2-3, with unresolved D. The CDR3 extends over 12 amino acids. Between the trimmed V and J ends, which lost 6 bases and 2 bases, there was a span of 6 bases. The germline V gene has CDR1 SNHLY and CDR2 FYNNEI. As DNA, the CDR3 is TGTGCCAGCAGGAAAGTCACAGATACGCAGTATTTT. Its translation: CASRKVTDTQYF.

The CDR3 region is CASSGLAGGGNEQFF. In DNA form, the CDR3 reads TGTGCCAGCAGCGGACTAGCGGGAGGAGGAAATGAGCAGTTCTTC. The V gene is TRBV9, the J gene TRBJ2-1; 13 nucleotides match TRBD2. Trimming cost V 3 bases and J 7 bases; bases outside gene matches: 4. This CDR3 comprises 15 residues. The germline CDR1 and CDR2 sequences are SGDLS and YYNGEE.

The V gene is TRBV20-1, the J gene TRBJ2-7, with TRBD2 identical over 10 bases. The V gene's germline CDR1 is DFQATT and CDR2 SNEGSKA (reference sequence). The CDR3 runs to 15 residues. Trimming removed 5 bases from V and 0 bases from J; junction bases left unmatched: 7. DNA for the CDR3: TGCAGTGCTTCCCCTTCTAGCGGGAGCTCCTACGAGCAGTACTTC. Translating gives CSASPSSGSSYEQYF.

This clonotype has at least ten counts. The chain has TRBV2 and TRBJ1-5; 8 nucleotides align to TRBD1. V lost 3 bases and J lost 2; bases outside the gene matches: 3. Germline assignment: CDR1 SNHLY and CDR2 FYNNEI. The CDR3 spans 15 residues. This CDR3 reads CASSELTGGNQPQHF. The CDR3 DNA is TGTGCCAGCAGTGAGCTGACAGGGGGCAATCAGCCCCAGCATTTT.

This clonotype was counted many times. The chain couples TRBV12-3 or TRBV12-4 to TRBJ2-7; D unresolved. Trimming pared 3 bases from V and 1 base from J, leaving 10 bases between. The CDR3 contains 14 residues. The CDR3 DNA reads as TGTGCCAGCAGTTTCCGGGTCCTTTCCTACGAGCAGTACTTC. It encodes CASSFRVLSYEQYF.

This clonotype has a count of ten or more. The chain combines TRBV18 with TRBJ2-5; D is unresolved. From germline, CDR1 is KGHSH and CDR2 LQKENI. This CDR3 comprises 15 residues. V was cut by 0 bases and J by 2 bases, with 10 bases left in between. CDR3 coding DNA: TGTGCCAGCTCACCACCGAGTCCGGGTCAAGAGACCCAGTACTTC. Amino acid sequence: CASSPPSPGQETQYF.

For this clonotype: A much bigger clone sits one base away, suggesting this may be a read error. The chain recombines TRBV28 with TRBJ2-3, with a possible D match to TRBD2 (5 bases). V lost 6 bases and J 6 bases, leaving 10 bases between the germline ends. The germline CDR1 and CDR2 sequences are MDHEN and SYDVKM. The CDR3 is 12 amino acids. As DNA, the CDR3 is TGTGCCAGCAGAGGCAGGAGGGATACGCAGTATTTT. Translating it yields CASRGRRDTQYF.

This rearrangement joins TRBV18 to TRBJ2-7; TRBD1 is a possible D gene (5 bases). The CDR3 sequence is 12 residues long. Trimming took off 1 base at V and 7 bases at J, with 8 bases between the two ends. Germline V lookup: CDR1 KGHSH, CDR2 LQKENI. The CDR3 protein is CASSPQGMEQYF. The CDR3, as DNA: TGTGCCAGCTCACCACAGGGGATGGAGCAGTACTTC.

This clonotype showed up just a few times. The chain links TRBV18 to TRBJ2-1, with a possible D match to TRBD2 (6 bases). Germline assignment: CDR1 KGHSH and CDR2 LQKENI. Deletions cut 0 bases from V and 6 bases from J, with 15 bases between. This CDR3 is 16 amino acids long. The CDR3 nucleotides are TGTGCCAGCTCACCACCGGGGACGAGGGAGGCCAATGAGCAGTTCTTC. Amino acids: CASSPPGTREANEQFF.

In its sample, this clonotype was seen many times. The chain joins TRBV20-1 to TRBJ2-7; 8 bases are shared with TRBD2. CDR3 length: 13 residues. CDR1 is DFQATT and CDR2 is SNEGSKA in the germline V gene (reference sequence). Trimming took 5 bases from V and 9 from J; bases not matched to a gene: 12. Here the CDR3 DNA reads TGCAGTGCTGGGGGACTAGACTCGGGAGGGCAGTACTTC. Translated: CSAGGLDSGGQYF.

The V gene is TRBV2, the J gene TRBJ2-2, with D hard to call. The ends were cut back, 8 bases at V and 5 bases at J, with 15 bases in the middle. Germline lookup yields CDR1 SNHLY and CDR2 FYNNEI. The CDR3 loop spans 14 amino acids. DNA of the CDR3: TGTGCCAGCGGAATTCCGGGTGGGACCGGGGAGCTGTTTTTT. Residues: CASGIPGGTGELFF.

Ten or more counts support this clonotype. The chain couples TRBV12-3 or TRBV12-4 to TRBJ1-2, with D perhaps TRBD1 (6 bases). CDR3 length equals 14 residues. The ends were cut back, 5 bases at V and 3 bases at J, with 13 bases in the middle. The CDR3 protein is CASSQTQGDYGYTF. The CDR3 coding sequence is TGTGCCAGCAGTCAGACACAGGGAGACTATGGCTACACCTTC.

This chain connects TRBV30 to TRBJ2-7, with D maybe TRBD2 (5 bases). Germline V lookup: CDR1 GTSNPN, CDR2 SVGIG (reference sequence). The CDR3 consists of 14 residues. The V end was cut by 2 bases, the J end by 6 bases, with 17 bases between. The CDR3 loop reads CAWSSGGRPLEQYF. The CDR3 nucleotides read TGTGCCTGGAGTAGCGGTGGGAGACCCCTCGAGCAGTACTTC.